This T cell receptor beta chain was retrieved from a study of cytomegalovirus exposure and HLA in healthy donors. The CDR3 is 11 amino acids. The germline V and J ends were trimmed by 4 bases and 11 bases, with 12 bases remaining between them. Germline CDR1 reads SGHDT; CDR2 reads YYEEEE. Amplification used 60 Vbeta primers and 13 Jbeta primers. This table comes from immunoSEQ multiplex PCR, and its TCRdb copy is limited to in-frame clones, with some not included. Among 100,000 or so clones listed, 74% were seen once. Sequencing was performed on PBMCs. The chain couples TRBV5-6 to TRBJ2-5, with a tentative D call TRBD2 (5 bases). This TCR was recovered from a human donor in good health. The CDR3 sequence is CASSRGYPQYF. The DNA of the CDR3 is TGTGCCAGCAGCCGGGGATACCCACAGTACTTC.